The rows below give T cell receptor beta chains drawn from one sample of a study of T-cell memory formation after mild COVID-19. MiXCR, applied by TCRdb to the 5' RACE reads, yields one record per CDR3 protein. The sample consists of around 420,000 distinct CDR3 sequences, about 24% of them appearing once. Sequencing was carried out using PBMCs or a T cell subset sorted from them (not recorded which). The receptors come from an adult woman who had mild COVID-19 (a few samples of this study predate the infection). Cell type and time point are not known. CDR3s include the opening cysteine and the closing phenylalanine or tryptophan. The D gene is left open where the match is weak. Size values are once, few and many counts, or a class for expanded clones, and some rows have none.

D | size | J | V | CDR3 | DNA
- | - | TRBJ1-1 | TRBV29-1 | CSVLDWNTEAFF | TGCAGCGTCCTGGACTGGAACACTGAAGCTTTCTTT
- | - | TRBJ2-1 | TRBV12-3/TRBV12-4 | CASSVYGPSGEQFF | TGTGCCAGCAGTGTTTACGGACCCAGTGGTGAGCAGTTCTTC
- | - | TRBJ2-3 | TRBV11-2 | CASSLGDYSTDTQYF | TGTGCCAGCAGCTTAGGCGACTATAGCACAGATACGCAGTATTTT
- | few | TRBJ2-5 | TRBV28 | CASSLWDLQETQYF | TGTGCCAGCAGTTTATGGGACCTGCAAGAGACCCAGTACTTC
TRBD1 | few | TRBJ1-2 | TRBV20-1 | CSAREEGAYGYTF | TGCAGTGCTAGAGAAGAGGGGGCCTATGGCTACACCTTC
TRBD1 | - | TRBJ2-7 | TRBV6-6 | CASSYTPPARDRGGYEQYF | TGTGCCAGCAGTTACACCCCACCTGCCCGGGACAGGGGTGGGTACGAGCAGTACTTC
- | - | TRBJ2-3 | TRBV5-1 | CASNWGNQADTQYF | TGCGCCAGCAACTGGGGGAACCAGGCAGATACGCAGTATTTT
- | few | TRBJ2-1 | TRBV7-6 | CASSWDILNEQFF | TGTGCCAGCAGCTGGGACATTTTGAATGAGCAGTTCTTC
- | few | TRBJ1-1 | TRBV5-1 | CASSSRTAGTNTEAFF | TGCGCCAGCAGCTCCCGGACGGCAGGGACGAACACTGAAGCTTTCTTT
- | - | TRBJ2-7 | TRBV6-5 | CASRTNGQGRGYEQYF | TGTGCCAGCCGTACCAACGGGCAAGGACGGGGCTACGAGCAGTACTTC
- | few | TRBJ2-7 | TRBV10-3 | CAISRRDADEQYF | TGTGCCATCAGTAGGAGAGACGCCGACGAGCAGTACTTC
- | - | TRBJ2-6 | TRBV12-3/TRBV12-4 | CASSLGANVLTF | TGTGCCAGCAGTTTAGGGGCCAACGTCCTGACTTTC
- | - | TRBJ1-2 | TRBV9 | CASSVEGDDYGYTF | TGTGCCAGCAGCGTAGAAGGGGATGACTATGGCTACACCTTC
- | many | TRBJ2-1 | TRBV5-4 | CASSLAGAGSYNEQFF | TGTGCCAGCAGCTTGGCCGGTGCGGGATCATACAATGAGCAGTTCTTC
TRBD2 | few | TRBJ2-1 | TRBV11-3 | CASSLESGGSYEQFF | TGTGCCAGCAGCTTAGAAAGCGGGGGGAGCTATGAGCAGTTCTTC
TRBD2 | - | TRBJ2-3 | TRBV28 | CASRTGLAGATDTQYF | TGTGCCAGCAGGACGGGACTAGCGGGAGCCACAGATACGCAGTATTTT
- | - | TRBJ2-5 | TRBV4-3 | CASSQGPTRQETQYF | TGCGCCAGCAGCCAAGGCCCAACGAGGCAAGAGACCCAGTACTTC
- | few | TRBJ1-1 | TRBV12-3/TRBV12-4 | CASSPTPVEAFF | TGTGCCAGCAGTCCCACCCCCGTGGAAGCTTTCTTT
TRBD2 | few | TRBJ2-1 | TRBV7-3 | CASSLIPSGNEQFF | TGTGCCAGCAGCTTAATCCCTAGCGGGAATGAGCAGTTCTTC
TRBD1 | many | TRBJ2-3 | TRBV12-3/TRBV12-4 | CASTTGGTDTQYF | TGTGCCAGCACAACAGGGGGTACAGATACGCAGTATTTT
TRBD1 | few | TRBJ1-1 | TRBV5-1 | CASSLGDRGGKNTEAFF | TGCGCCAGCAGCTTGGGCGACAGGGGGGGAAAGAACACTGAAGCTTTCTTT
TRBD1 | few | TRBJ2-1 | TRBV7-3 | CASSLTTGGIYNEQFF | TGTGCCAGCAGCTTAACGACAGGGGGGATATACAATGAGCAGTTCTTC
- | - | TRBJ2-4 | TRBV13 | CASSFGSILAKNIQYF | TGTGCCAGCAGCTTCGGGTCAATACTAGCCAAAAACATTCAGTACTTC
TRBD1 | - | TRBJ1-6 | TRBV5-5 | CASSGGQAIEPLHF | TGTGCCAGCAGCGGGGGACAGGCAATTGAACCCCTCCACTTT
TRBD2 | - | TRBJ2-1 | TRBV4-2 | CASSETSVNEQFF | TGTGCCAGCTCTGAGACTAGCGTTAATGAGCAGTTCTTC
TRBD1 | - | TRBJ2-5 | TRBV6-2/TRBV6-3 | CASSLVDREETQYF | TGTGCCAGCAGCCTCGTTGACAGGGAGGAGACCCAGTACTTC
TRBD1 | few | TRBJ1-1 | TRBV12-3/TRBV12-4 | CASTLTGQNTEAFF | TGTGCCAGCACCTTGACAGGGCAGAACACTGAAGCTTTCTTT
- | few | TRBJ2-3 | TRBV14 | CASSQVTGTVGTQYF | TGTGCCAGCAGCCAAGTTACAGGGACGGTTGGTACGCAGTATTTT